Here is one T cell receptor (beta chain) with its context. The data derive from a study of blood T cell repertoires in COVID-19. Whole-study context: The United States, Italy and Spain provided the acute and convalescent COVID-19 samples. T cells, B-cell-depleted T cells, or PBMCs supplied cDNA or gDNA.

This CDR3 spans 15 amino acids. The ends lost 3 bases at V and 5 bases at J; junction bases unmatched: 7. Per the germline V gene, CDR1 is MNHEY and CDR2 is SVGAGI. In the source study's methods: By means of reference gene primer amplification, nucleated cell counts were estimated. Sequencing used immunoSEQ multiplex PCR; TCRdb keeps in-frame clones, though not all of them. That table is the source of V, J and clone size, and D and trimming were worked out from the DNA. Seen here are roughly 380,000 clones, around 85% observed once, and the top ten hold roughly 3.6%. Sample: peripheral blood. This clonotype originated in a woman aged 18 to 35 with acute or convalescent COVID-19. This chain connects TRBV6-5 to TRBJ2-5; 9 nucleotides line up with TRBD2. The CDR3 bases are TGTGCCAGCAGTTATGTAGCGGGGGTTCGGGAGACCCAGTACTTC. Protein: CASSYVAGVRETQYF.